This entry describes one TCR beta chain. This sample was included in a study of blood T cell repertoires in COVID-19. Study as a whole: Donors in the United States, Italy and Spain gave samples during acute or convalescent COVID-19. Nucleic acid was either cDNA or gDNA, and it came from T cells, B-cell-depleted T cells, or PBMCs.

In the authors' workflow: Researchers report that nucleated cell counts were estimated from reference gene primer amplification. Repertoires were generated with immunoSEQ multiplex PCR, while TCRdb's copy carries only in-frame clones and drops some. V, J and clone size are taken as reported in that table, and D and trimming were inferred from the DNA itself. The sample holds a few hundred thousand clones, more than 65% seen once. The CDR3 consists of 16 residues. This receptor was taken from a woman aged 40 to 50 who had recovered from COVID-19. Sequencing was performed on peripheral blood. J is TRBJ2-7 and V is TRBV21-1; TRBD2 was called by the table and not checked on the DNA. TRBV21-1 constitutes a pseudogene. DNA for the CDR3: TGTGCCAGCAAAATTGTTCCTCACTGCCGAGACTACGAGCAGTACTTC. It specifies CASKIVPHCRDYEQYF.